This T cell receptor beta chain was documented in a study of T cells after yellow fever vaccination. Whole-study findings and limits: Primary-vaccination clones mostly resurfaced post-booster (approximately 96% CD4, roughly 87% CD8).

Trimming shortened V by 3 bases and J by 1 base, and 13 bases separated the two germline ends. There are 15 residues in the CDR3. TCRdb analysed the 5' RACE reads with MiXCR anew, one entry per CDR3 protein. The sample consists of about 310,000 distinct CDR3 sequences, less than 4.5% of them appearing once. This clonotype has ten or more counts. Its antigen remains unidentified. The chain has TRBV12-3 or TRBV12-4 and TRBJ2-7, with D unresolved. This receptor was identified in a man in his late teens or twenties who received the YFV17D yellow fever vaccine. This specimen was PBMCs, taken on the day of the yellow fever booster vaccination. DNA for the CDR3: TGTGCCAGCAGTTTTTCCAGCCACACATCCTACGAGCAGTACTTC. This sequence encodes CASSFSSHTSYEQYF.